These 11 T cell receptor beta chains came from one sample sequenced in a study of cytomegalovirus exposure and HLA in healthy donors. PCR involved 60 Vbeta and 13 Jbeta primers. Repertoires were generated with immunoSEQ multiplex PCR, while TCRdb's copy carries only in-frame clones and drops some. The data hold more than 100,000 clones, with around 70% observed a single time. Source material: PBMCs. These receptors all stem from a woman in her forties in good health and CMV-seropositive.

This clone has just a few counts. The rearrangement links TRBV4-3 to TRBJ1-1; no clear D gene. Germline loops: CDR1 LGHNA, CDR2 YSLEER. The V gene lost 5 bases and the J gene lost 5 bases, with 12 bases spanning the gap. The CDR3 runs 13 residues. As DNA, the CDR3 is TGCGCCAGCAGCTCAGGATATGGGACTGAAGCTTTCTTT. This sequence encodes CASSSGYGTEAFF.

The gene calls are TRBV21-1 and TRBJ1-5. TRBV21-1 is a known pseudogene. The CDR3 totals 14 residues. This CDR3 reads CASSYRGTLSPQHF. For the CDR3, the DNA is TGTGCCAGCAGCTACCGCGGGACCCTCAGTCCCCAGCATTTT.

V is TRBV5-4 and J is TRBJ2-7; D call uncertain. Per germline, CDR1 SGHNT and CDR2 YYREEE (reference sequence). V lost 0 bases and J lost 1, with 8 bases in between. The CDR3 loop spans 14 amino acids. The CDR3 is CASSLAQSSYEQYF. CDR3 DNA sequence: TGTGCCAGCAGCTTGGCACAGTCTTCCTACGAGCAGTACTTC. Drawing the rest from reference TRBV5-4 and TRBJ2-7, the complete variable domain is ETGVTQSPTHLIKTRGQQVTLRCSSQSGHNTVSWYQQALGQGPQFIFQYYREEENGRGNFPPRFSGLQFPNYSSELNVNALELDDSALYLCASSLAQSSYEQYFGPGTRLTVT.

Remarks on this clone: At one boundary the junction diverges from the germline segment, which might be a read error. The genes are TRBV7-8 and TRBJ1-2; D perhaps matches TRBD1 (6 bases). This CDR3 region has 14 residues. Germline loops: CDR1 SGHVS, CDR2 FQNEAQ. CDR3 loop: CAGSSGAGFYGYTF. In nucleotides, the CDR3 is TGTGCCGGCAGCTCAGGGGCAGGTTTCTATGGCTACACCTTC.

Only one count was recorded for this clone. The rearrangement links TRBV4-3 to TRBJ2-5; 9 bases align to TRBD2. The J call may be mistaken, given a closer DNA end match to TRBJ2-7. The CDR3 covers 15 residues. Germline assignment: CDR1 LGHNA and CDR2 YSLEER. The CDR3 sequence: CASSQERGGSYEQYF. In nucleotides, the CDR3 is TGCGCCAGCAGCCAAGAGCGGGGGGGCTCCTACGAGCAGTACTTC.

This clone was observed a single time. The chain combines TRBV5-1 with TRBJ2-5, with 7 bases lining up with TRBD2. V lost 4 bases, J lost 2 bases, and 5 bases stayed unmatched. Germline V CDR1 and CDR2: SGHRS, YFSETQ. The CDR3 is made up of 14 amino acids. CDR3 sequence (DNA): TGCGCCAGCAGCCTGACTAGCCGTCAAGAGACCCAGTACTTC. It is translated as CASSLTSRQETQYF.

J is TRBJ1-1 and V is TRBV19; the match to TRBD1 covers 9 bases. Trimming removed 5 bases from V and 3 bases from J; junction bases left unmatched: 4. Germline V CDR1 and CDR2: LNHDA, SQIVND (reference sequence). The length of the CDR3 is 14 residues. Here the CDR3 DNA reads TGTGCCAGTAGTCAGCGGACAGGGGACACTGAAGCTTTCTTT. Translated: CASSQRTGDTEAFF.

This rearrangement joins TRBV4-2 to TRBJ2-7; 9 nucleotides match TRBD1. V trimming: 1 base; J trimming: 5 bases; junction bases outside the gene matches: 6. Germline lookup yields CDR1 LGHNA and CDR2 YNFKEQ. This CDR3 comprises 15 residues. CDR3 bases: TGTGCCAGCAGCCAAGGGACAGGGGTTCAAGACGAGCAGTACTTC. Translated, it gives CASSQGTGVQDEQYF.

In this sample, this clone turned up once. The chain has TRBV6-6 and TRBJ2-3, with 8 bases that match TRBD1. CDR3 length: 14 amino acids. Trimming cost V 0 bases and J 4 bases; bases outside gene matches: 0. CDR1 is MNHNY, CDR2 SVGAGI, per germline (reference sequence). The CDR3, as DNA: TGTGCCAGCAGTTACTCGACAGGGGCAGATACGCAGTATTTT. This sequence encodes CASSYSTGADTQYF.

J is TRBJ1-2 and V is TRBV27; 7 bases match TRBD1. V lost 5 bases to trimming and J lost 3 bases; unmatched junction nucleotides: 6. The CDR3 spans 14 residues. Germline lookup yields CDR1 MNHEY and CDR2 SMNVEV (reference sequence). Here the CDR3 reads CASSLTGEDYGYTF. Here the CDR3 DNA reads TGTGCCAGCAGTCTTACAGGGGAAGACTATGGCTACACCTTC.

The genes are TRBV10-3 and TRBJ2-3, with D maybe TRBD1 (7 bases). Germline V gene data show CDR1 as ENHRY and CDR2 as SYGVKD. There are 14 residues in the CDR3. V lost 4 bases and J 2 bases, leaving 10 bases between the germline ends. In nucleotides, the CDR3 is TGTGCCATCAGTGCAGGGGGACTCACAGATACGCAGTATTTT. It encodes CAISAGGLTDTQYF.